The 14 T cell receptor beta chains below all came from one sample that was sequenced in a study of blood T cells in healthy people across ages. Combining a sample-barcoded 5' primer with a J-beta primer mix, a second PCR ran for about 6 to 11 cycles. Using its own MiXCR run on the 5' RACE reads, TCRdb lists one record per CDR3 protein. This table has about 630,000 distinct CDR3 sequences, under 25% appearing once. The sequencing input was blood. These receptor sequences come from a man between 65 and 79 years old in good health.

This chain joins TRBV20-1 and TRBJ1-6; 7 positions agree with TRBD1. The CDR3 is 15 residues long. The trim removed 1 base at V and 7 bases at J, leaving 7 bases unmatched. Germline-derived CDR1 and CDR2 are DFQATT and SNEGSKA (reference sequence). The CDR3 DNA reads TGCAGTGCTAGAGCCTGGGACAGCAAGAATTCACCCCTCCACTTT. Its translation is CSARAWDSKNSPLHF.

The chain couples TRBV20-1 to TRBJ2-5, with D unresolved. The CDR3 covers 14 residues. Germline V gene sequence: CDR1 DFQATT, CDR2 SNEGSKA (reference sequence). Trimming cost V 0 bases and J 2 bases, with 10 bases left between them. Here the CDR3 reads CSARDGADQETQYF. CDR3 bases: TGCAGTGCTAGAGATGGCGCAGATCAAGAGACCCAGTACTTC.

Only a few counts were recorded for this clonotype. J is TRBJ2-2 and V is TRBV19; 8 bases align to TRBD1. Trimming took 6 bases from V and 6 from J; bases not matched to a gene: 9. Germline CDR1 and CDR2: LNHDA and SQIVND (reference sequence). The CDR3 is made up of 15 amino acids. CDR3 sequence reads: CASSPTGAGAGELFF. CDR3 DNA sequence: TGTGCCAGTAGCCCGACAGGGGCGGGCGCCGGGGAGCTGTTTTTT.

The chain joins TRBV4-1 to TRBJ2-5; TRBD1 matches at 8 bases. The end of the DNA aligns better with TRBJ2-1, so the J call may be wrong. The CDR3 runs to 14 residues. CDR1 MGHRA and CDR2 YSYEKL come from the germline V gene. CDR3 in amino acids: CASSQVQGVTEQFF. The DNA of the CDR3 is TGCGCCAGCAGCCAAGTACAGGGGGTCACTGAGCAGTTCTTC.

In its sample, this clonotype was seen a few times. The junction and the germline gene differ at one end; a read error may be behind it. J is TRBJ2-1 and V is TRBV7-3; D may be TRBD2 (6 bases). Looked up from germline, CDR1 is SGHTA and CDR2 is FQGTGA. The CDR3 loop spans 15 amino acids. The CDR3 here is CASSLTGAAYNKQFF. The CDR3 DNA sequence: TGTGCCAGCAGCCTAACGGGAGCGGCCTACAATAAGCAGTTCTTC.

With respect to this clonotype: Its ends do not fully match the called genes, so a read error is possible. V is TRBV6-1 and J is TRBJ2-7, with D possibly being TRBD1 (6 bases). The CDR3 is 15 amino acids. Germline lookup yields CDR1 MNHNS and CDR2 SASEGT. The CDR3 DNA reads TGTGCCAGCAGTGACACAGGGAAAGTACCCTACGACCAGTACTTC. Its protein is CASSDTGKVPYDQYF.

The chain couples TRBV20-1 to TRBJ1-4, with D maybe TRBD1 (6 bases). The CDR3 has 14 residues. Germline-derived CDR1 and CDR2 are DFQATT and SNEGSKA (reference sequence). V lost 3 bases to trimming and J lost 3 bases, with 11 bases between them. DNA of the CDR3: TGCAGTGCTAGGAGAAGGGGGGCTAATGAAAAACTGTTTTTT. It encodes CSARRRGANEKLFF.

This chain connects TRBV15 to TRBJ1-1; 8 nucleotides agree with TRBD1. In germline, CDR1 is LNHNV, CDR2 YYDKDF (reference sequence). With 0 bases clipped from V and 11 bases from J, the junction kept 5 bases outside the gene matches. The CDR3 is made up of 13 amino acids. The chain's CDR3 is CATSREGQGAAFF. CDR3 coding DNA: TGTGCCACCAGCAGAGAGGGGCAGGGGGCGGCTTTCTTT. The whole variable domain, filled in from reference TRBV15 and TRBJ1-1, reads DAMVIQNPRYQVTQFGKPVTLSCSQTLNHNVMYWYQQKSSQAPKLLFHYYDKDFNNEADTPDNFQSRRPNTSFCFLDIRSPGLGDTAMYLCATSREGQGAAFFGQGTRLTVV.

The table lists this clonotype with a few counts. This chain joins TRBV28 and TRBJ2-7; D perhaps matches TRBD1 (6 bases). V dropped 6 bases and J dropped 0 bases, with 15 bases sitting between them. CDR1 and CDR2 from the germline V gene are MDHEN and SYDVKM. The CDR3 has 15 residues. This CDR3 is CASRDRTVFSYEQYF. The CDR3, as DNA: TGTGCCAGCAGGGATCGGACAGTCTTCTCCTACGAGCAGTACTTC.

CDR3 nucleotides: TGTGCCAGCAGCGACCAGACGGGGACCCAGTACTTC. Translating gives CASSDQTGTQYF. The chain uses TRBV11-2 and TRBJ2-5; no definite D call. V was trimmed by 5 bases and J by 7 bases, leaving 11 bases between them. Per germline, CDR1 SGHAT and CDR2 FQNNGV. The CDR3 totals 12 residues.

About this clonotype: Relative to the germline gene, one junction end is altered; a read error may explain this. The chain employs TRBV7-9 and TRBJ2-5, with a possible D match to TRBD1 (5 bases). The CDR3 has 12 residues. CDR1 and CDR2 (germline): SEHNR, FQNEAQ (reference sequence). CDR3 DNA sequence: TGTGCCTGCAGCTTTACTCAGGGGACCCAGTACTTC. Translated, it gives CACSFTQGTQYF.

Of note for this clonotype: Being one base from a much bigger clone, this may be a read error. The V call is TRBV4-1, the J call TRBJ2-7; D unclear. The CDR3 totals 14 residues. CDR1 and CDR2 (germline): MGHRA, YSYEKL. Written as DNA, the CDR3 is TGCACCAGCAGCCGACCTGACGGTAGCTACGAGCAGTACTTC. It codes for CTSSRPDGSYEQYF.

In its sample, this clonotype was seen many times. CDR3 protein: CSVLTGDPMNTEAFF. The CDR3 DNA reads TGCAGCGTTCTGACAGGGGACCCCATGAACACTGAAGCTTTCTTT. The rearrangement uses TRBV29-1 and TRBJ1-1, with 8 bases matching TRBD1. V shed 5 bases and J 0 bases; nucleotides not matched to a gene: 8. The CDR3 length is 15 residues. CDR1 is SQVTM, CDR2 ANQGSEA, per germline.

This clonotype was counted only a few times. CDR3 sequence reads: CASSPGLAGGESEQYF. The DNA of the CDR3 is TGTGCCAGCAGTCCAGGACTAGCGGGAGGAGAAAGCGAGCAGTACTTC. V usage is TRBV6-6 and J usage is TRBJ2-7; 14 bases agree with TRBD2. The CDR3 is made up of 16 amino acids. V shed 5 bases and J 6 bases; nucleotides not matched to a gene: 9. The germline V gene encodes CDR1 MNHNY and CDR2 SVGAGI (reference sequence).